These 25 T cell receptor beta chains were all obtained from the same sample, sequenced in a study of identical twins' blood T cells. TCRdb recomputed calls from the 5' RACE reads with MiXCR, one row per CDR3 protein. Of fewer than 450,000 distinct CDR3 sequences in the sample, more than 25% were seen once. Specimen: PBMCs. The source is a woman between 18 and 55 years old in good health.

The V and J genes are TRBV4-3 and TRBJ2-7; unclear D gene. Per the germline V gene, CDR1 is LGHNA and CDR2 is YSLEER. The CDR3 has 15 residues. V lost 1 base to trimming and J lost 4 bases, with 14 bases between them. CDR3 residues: CASSQGPSDSYEQYF. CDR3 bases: TGCGCCAGCAGCCAAGGCCCGTCGGATAGTTACGAGCAGTACTTC.

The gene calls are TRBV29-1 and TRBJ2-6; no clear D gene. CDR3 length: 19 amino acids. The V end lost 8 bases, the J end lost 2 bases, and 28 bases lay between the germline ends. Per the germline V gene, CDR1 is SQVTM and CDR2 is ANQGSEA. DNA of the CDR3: TGCAGCTCTTTTCAAACGGGTCCTACCTTTGGTCCTGGGGCCAACGTCCTGACTTTC. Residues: CSSFQTGPTFGPGANVLTF. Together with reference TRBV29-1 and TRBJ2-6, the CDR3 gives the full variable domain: SAVISQKPSRDICQRGTSLTIQCQVDSQVTMMFWYRQQPGQSLTLIATANQGSEATYESGFVIDKFPISRPNLTFSTLTVSNMSPEDSSIYLCSSFQTGPTFGPGANVLTFGAGSRLTVL.

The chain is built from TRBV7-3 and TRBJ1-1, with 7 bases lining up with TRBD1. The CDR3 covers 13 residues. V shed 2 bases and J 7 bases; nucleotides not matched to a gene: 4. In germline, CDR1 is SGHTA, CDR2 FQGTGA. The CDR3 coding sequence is TGTGCCAGCAGCTTAGACAGGGAAGGTGAAGCTTTCTTT. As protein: CASSLDREGEAFF.

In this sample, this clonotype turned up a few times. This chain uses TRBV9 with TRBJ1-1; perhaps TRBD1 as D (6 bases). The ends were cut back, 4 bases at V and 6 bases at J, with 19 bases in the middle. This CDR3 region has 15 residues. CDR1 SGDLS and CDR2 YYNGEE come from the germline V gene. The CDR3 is CASSQLSGGAAEAFF. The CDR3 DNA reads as TGTGCCAGCAGCCAACTCTCCGGGGGGGCCGCTGAAGCTTTCTTT.

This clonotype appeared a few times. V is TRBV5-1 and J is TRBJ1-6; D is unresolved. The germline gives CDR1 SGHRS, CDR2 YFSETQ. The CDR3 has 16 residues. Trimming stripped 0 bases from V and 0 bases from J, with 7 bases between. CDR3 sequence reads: CASSLGLSSYNSPLHF. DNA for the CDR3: TGCGCCAGCAGCTTGGGCTTAAGCTCCTATAATTCACCCCTCCACTTT.

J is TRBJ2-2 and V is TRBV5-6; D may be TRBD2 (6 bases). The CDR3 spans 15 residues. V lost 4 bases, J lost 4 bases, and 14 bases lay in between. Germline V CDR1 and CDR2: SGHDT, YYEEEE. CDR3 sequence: CASSPEGISTGELFF. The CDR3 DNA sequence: TGTGCCAGCAGCCCGGAGGGTATCAGCACCGGGGAGCTGTTTTTT.

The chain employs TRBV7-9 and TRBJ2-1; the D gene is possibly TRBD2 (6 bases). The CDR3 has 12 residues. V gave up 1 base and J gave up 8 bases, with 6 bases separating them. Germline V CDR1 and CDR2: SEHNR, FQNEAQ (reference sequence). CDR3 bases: TGTGCCAGCAGCTTAGGACTAGATGAGCAGTTCTTC. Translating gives CASSLGLDEQFF.

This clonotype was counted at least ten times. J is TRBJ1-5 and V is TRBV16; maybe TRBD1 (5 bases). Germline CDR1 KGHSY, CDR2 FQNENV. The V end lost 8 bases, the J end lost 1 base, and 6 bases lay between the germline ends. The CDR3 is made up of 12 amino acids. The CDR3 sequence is CASGDSNQPQHF. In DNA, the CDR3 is TGTGCCAGCGGGGACAGCAATCAGCCCCAGCATTTT. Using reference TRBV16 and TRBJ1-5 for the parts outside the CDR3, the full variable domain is GEEVAQTPKHLVRGEGQKAKLYCAPIKGHSYVFWYQQVLKNEFKFLISFQNENVFDETGMPKERFSAKCLPNSPCSLEIQATKLEDSAVYFCASGDSNQPQHFGDGTRLSIL.

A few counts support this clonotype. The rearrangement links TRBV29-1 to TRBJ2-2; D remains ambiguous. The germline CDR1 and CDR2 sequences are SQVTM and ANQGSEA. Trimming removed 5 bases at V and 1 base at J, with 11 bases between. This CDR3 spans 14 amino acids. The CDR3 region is CSVCIALNTGELFF. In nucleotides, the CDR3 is TGCAGCGTTTGTATAGCCCTGAACACCGGGGAGCTGTTTTTT.

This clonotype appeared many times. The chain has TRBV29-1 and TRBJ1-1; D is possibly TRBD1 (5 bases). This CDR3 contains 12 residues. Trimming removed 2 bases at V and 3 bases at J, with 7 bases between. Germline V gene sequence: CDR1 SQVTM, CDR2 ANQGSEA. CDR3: CSVEWGYTEAFF. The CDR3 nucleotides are TGCAGCGTTGAATGGGGGTACACTGAAGCTTTCTTT. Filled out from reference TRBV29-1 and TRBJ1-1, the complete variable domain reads SAVISQKPSRDICQRGTSLTIQCQVDSQVTMMFWYRQQPGQSLTLIATANQGSEATYESGFVIDKFPISRPNLTFSTLTVSNMSPEDSSIYLCSVEWGYTEAFFGQGTRLTVV.

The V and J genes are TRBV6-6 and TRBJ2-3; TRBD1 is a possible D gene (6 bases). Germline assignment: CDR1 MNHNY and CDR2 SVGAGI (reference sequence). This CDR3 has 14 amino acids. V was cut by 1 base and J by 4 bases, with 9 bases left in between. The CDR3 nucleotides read TGTGCCAGCAGTTACTTAGGGGGTCCAGATACGCAGTATTTT. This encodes CASSYLGGPDTQYF.

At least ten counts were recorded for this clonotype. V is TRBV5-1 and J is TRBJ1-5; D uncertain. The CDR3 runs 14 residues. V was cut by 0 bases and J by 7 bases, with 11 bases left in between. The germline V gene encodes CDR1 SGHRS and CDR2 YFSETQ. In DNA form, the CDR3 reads TGCGCCAGCAGCTTGGATGGAAGGCTCCAGCCCCAGCATTTT. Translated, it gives CASSLDGRLQPQHF.

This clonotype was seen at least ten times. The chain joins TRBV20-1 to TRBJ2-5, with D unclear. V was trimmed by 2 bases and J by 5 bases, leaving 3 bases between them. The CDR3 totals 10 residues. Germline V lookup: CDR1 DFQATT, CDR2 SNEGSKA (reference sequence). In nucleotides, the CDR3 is TGCAGTGCTAGAAGGGAGACCCAGTACTTC. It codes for CSARRETQYF.

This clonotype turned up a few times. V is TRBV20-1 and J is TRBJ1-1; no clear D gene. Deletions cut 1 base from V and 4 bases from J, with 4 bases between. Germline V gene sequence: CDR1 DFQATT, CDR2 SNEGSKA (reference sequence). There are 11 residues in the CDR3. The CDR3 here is CSARVSTEAFF. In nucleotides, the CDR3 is TGCAGTGCTAGAGTCTCCACTGAAGCTTTCTTT.

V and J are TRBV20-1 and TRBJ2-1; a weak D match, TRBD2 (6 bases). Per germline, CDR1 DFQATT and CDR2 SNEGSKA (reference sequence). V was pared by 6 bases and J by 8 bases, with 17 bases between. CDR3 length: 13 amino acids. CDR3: CSAPGAREDEQFF. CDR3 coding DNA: TGCAGTGCCCCCGGCGCGCGGGAAGATGAGCAGTTCTTC.

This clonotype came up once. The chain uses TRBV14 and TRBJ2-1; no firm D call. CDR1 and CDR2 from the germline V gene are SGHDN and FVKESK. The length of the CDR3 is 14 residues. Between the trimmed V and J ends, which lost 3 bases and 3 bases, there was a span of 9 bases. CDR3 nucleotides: TGTGCCAGCAGCCAGCCGGGCCACTACAATGAGCAGTTCTTC. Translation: CASSQPGHYNEQFF.

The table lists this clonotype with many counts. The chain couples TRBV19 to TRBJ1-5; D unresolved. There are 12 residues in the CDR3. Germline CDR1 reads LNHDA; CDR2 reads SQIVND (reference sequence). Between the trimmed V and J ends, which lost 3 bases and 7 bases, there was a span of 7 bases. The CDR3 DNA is TGTGCCAGTAGTATCCCCGGCCAGCCCCAGCATTTT. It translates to CASSIPGQPQHF.

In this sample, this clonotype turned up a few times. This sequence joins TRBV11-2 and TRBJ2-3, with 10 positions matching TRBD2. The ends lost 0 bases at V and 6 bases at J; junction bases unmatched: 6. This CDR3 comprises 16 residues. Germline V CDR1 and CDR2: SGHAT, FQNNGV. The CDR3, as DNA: TGTGCCAGCAGCTTAGATCGGAGCGGGAGGGGGGATACGCAGTATTTT. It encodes CASSLDRSGRGDTQYF.

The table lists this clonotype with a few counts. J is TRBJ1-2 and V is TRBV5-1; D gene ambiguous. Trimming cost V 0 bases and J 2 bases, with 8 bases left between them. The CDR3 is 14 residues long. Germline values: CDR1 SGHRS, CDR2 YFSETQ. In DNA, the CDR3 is TGCGCCAGCAGCTTGGATACAGCGAACTATGGCTACACCTTC. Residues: CASSLDTANYGYTF.

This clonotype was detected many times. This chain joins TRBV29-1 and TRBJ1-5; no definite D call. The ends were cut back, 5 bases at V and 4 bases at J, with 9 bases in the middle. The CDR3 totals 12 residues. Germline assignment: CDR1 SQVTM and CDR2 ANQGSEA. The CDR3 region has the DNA TGCAGCGTTCGAGATGGGAATCAGCCCCAGCATTTT. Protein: CSVRDGNQPQHF.

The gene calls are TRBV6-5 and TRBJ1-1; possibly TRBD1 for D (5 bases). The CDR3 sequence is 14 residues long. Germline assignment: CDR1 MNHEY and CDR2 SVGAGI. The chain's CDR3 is CISKPGGLVTEAFF. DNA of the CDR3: TGTATCAGCAAACCTGGGGGGTTGGTCACTGAAGCTTTCTTT.

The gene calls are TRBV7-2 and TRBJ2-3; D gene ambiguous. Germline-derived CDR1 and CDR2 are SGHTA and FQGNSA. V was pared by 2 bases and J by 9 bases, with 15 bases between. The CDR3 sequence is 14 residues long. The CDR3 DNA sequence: TGTGCCAGCAGCTTAATGGGTTTAGGGAACACGCAGTATTTT. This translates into CASSLMGLGNTQYF.

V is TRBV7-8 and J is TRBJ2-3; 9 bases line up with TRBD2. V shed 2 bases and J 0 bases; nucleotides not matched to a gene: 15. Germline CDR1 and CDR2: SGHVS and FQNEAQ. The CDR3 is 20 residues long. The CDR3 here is CASSLNRLAGNNPSTDTQYF. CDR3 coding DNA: TGTGCCAGCAGCTTAAACCGGCTAGCGGGGAACAACCCGAGCACAGATACGCAGTATTTT.

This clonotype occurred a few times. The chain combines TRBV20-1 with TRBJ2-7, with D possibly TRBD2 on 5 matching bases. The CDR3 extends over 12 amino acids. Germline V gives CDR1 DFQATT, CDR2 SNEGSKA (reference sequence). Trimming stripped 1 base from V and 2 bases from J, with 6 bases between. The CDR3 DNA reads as TGCAGTGCTAGAGTGGAGGCCTACGAGCAGTACTTC. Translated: CSARVEAYEQYF.

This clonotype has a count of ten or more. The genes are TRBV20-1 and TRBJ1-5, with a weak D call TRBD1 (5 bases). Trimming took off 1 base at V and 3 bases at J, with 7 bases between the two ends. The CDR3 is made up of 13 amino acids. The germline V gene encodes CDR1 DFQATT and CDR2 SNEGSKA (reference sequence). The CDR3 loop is CSARGDANQPQHF. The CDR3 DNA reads TGCAGTGCTAGAGGGGACGCCAATCAGCCCCAGCATTTT.